This TCR beta chain was documented in a study of OX40 agonist ivuxolimab in advanced cancers. Clones were read by immunoSEQ multiplex PCR, and TCRdb kept only the in-frame ones, dropping some. Altogether 51,000 or so clones are present, 79% being singletons, with the ten largest covering about 1.9%. A single count supports this clone. The sample consisted of CD4+ or CD8+ T cells sorted from blood, taken in a trial of the OX40 agonist ivuxolimab. This TCR came from an adult with an advanced solid tumor such as melanoma, head and neck, liver or kidney cancer.

As DNA, the CDR3 is TGTGCCAGCAGGGAGCGGGGGGCGGGCACAGATACGCAGTATTTT. It codes for CASRERGAGTDTQYF. This chain uses TRBV7-2 with TRBJ2-3; 9 nucleotides align to TRBD2. CDR1 and CDR2 (germline): SGHTA, FQGNSA. The CDR3 consists of 15 residues. V shed 6 bases and J 1 base; nucleotides not matched to a gene: 5. Using reference TRBV7-2 and TRBJ2-3 for the parts outside the CDR3, the full variable domain is GAGVSQSPSNKVTEKGKDVELRCDPISGHTALYWYRQSLGQGLEFLIYFQGNSAPDKSGLPSDRFSAERTGGSVSTLTIQRTQQEDSAVYLCASRERGAGTDTQYFGPGTRLTVL.